This T cell receptor (beta chain) was identified during a study of T cell repertoires in cytomegalovirus infection. With respect to this clonotype: Its antigen is as yet unknown.

A single record per CDR3 protein comes from TCRdb applying MiXCR to the reads. Among approximately 730,000 distinct CDR3 sequences listed, approximately 32% were seen once. The V gene's germline CDR1 is MGHRA and CDR2 YSYEKL. V lost 2 bases and J lost 6, with 11 bases in between. This CDR3 contains 14 residues. This clonotype was obtained from a human donor in good health (CMV status not recorded). Some clones in this sample may be carry-over from other donors' samples. This rearrangement joins TRBV4-1 to TRBJ1-5; D remains unclear. Source: cultured CD8+ T cells from PBMCs, taken from culture after CMV antigen stimulation. Here the CDR3 DNA reads TGCGCCAGCAGCCAATCCATGGGTCCTCAGCCCCAGCATTTT. Its translation is CASSQSMGPQPQHF.